These 26 T cell receptor beta chains were all obtained from the same sample, sequenced in a study of monozygotic twins with inflammatory bowel disease. One entry per CDR3 protein, without DNA, is what TCRdb gives after re-calling the 5' RACE reads. This listing includes approximately 330,000 distinct CDR3 sequences. Sequences were obtained from blood. These receptors all come from a human donor with ulcerative colitis or Crohn's disease, or a healthy co-twin of an affected twin (not recorded which).

The chain couples TRBV4-1 to TRBJ1-2; the TCRdb D gene call, TRBD1, has no DNA to confirm it. The CDR3 is 16 residues long. Germline V CDR1 and CDR2: MGHRA, YSYEKL. The CDR3 sequence: CASSQGLWTVKYGYTF.

The V and J genes are TRBV12-3 or TRBV12-4 and TRBJ1-6. This CDR3 has 12 residues. CDR3 sequence reads: CASSFRNSPLHF.

The V gene is TRBV28, the J gene TRBJ1-5; TCRdb's assignment of TRBD1 cannot be checked, as there is no DNA. The germline CDR1 and CDR2 sequences are MDHEN and SYDVKM. The CDR3 spans 12 residues. This chain's CDR3 is CASTPLGEPQHF.

The genes are TRBV5-1 and TRBJ2-7; TCRdb indicates TRBD1, and absent DNA this call remains unverified. Germline loops: CDR1 SGHRS, CDR2 YFSETQ. This CDR3 region has 15 residues. The CDR3: CASSLTGNLHYEQYF.

V is TRBV6-5 and J is TRBJ2-1; the D gene TCRdb calls, TRBD1, cannot be checked with no DNA. The CDR3 runs to 19 residues. Germline V gene sequence: CDR1 MNHEY, CDR2 SVGAGI. The CDR3 is CASSFQFSLGSSFYGGQFF.

The chain links TRBV28 to TRBJ2-7; the D gene TCRdb calls, TRBD1, cannot be checked with no DNA. Germline CDR1 and CDR2: MDHEN and SYDVKM. This CDR3 is built from 15 residues. This CDR3 reads CASRQTTTLSREQYF. Based on the CDR3 plus reference TRBV28 and TRBJ2-7, the full variable domain is DVKVTQSSRYLVKRTGEKVFLECVQDMDHENMFWYRQDPGLGLRLIYFSYDVKMKEKGDIPEGYSVSREKKERFSLILESASTNQTSMYLCASRQTTTLSREQYFGPGTRLTVT.

The chain links TRBV5-1 to TRBJ1-1; lacking DNA, the TRBD1 call made by TCRdb goes unchecked. The CDR3 length is 15 residues. The V gene's germline CDR1 is SGHRS and CDR2 YFSETQ. CDR3 amino acids: CATSRDGALDTEAFF.

The CDR3 here is CASSQEGRSSYNEQFF. The chain is built from TRBV3-1 and TRBJ2-1; the D call from TCRdb, TRBD1, cannot be confirmed without DNA. CDR1 LGHDT and CDR2 YNNKEL come from the germline V gene (reference sequence). CDR3 length: 16 residues.

The CDR3: CASSVGQGSTGNTIYF. V usage is TRBV9 and J usage is TRBJ1-3. The CDR3 loop spans 16 amino acids. The germline V gene encodes CDR1 SGDLS and CDR2 YYNGEE.

V usage is TRBV7-9 and J usage is TRBJ2-1; checking the TCRdb D call of TRBD1 is not possible without DNA. Germline V gene sequence: CDR1 SEHNR, CDR2 FQNEAQ (reference sequence). The CDR3 has 17 amino acids. CDR3 sequence: CASSRSERAGLENEQFF.

V and J are TRBV10-2 and TRBJ2-1; no DNA is available, so the TRBD1 call from TCRdb remains unchecked. This CDR3 has 12 amino acids. CDR1 is WSHSY and CDR2 is SAAADI in the germline V gene. CDR3: CASWDRGNEQFF.

The chain links TRBV20-1 to TRBJ2-1; TCRdb outputs TRBD1, but without DNA this stays unchecked. The CDR3 loop spans 15 amino acids. Germline CDR1 reads DFQATT; CDR2 reads SNEGSKA (reference sequence). CDR3: CSAKNAGTGDNEQFF.

The chain carries TRBV6-1 and TRBJ2-7. Germline V gene data show CDR1 as MNHNS and CDR2 as SASEGT. The CDR3 runs 16 residues. CDR3 region: CASSPVSDRGSYEQYF.

J is TRBJ2-2 and V is TRBV7-9; TCRdb calls TRBD2, which cannot be checked without DNA. The germline gives CDR1 SEHNR, CDR2 FQNEAQ (reference sequence). The CDR3 length is 14 residues. The CDR3 here is CASSLGQSAGELFF.

CDR3: CSARDSGDLTNEGYF. V gene TRBV20-1 combines with J gene TRBJ2-7; the D gene TCRdb calls, TRBD1, cannot be checked with no DNA. Per the germline V gene, CDR1 is DFQATT and CDR2 is SNEGSKA (reference sequence). This CDR3 spans 15 amino acids.

The rearrangement links TRBV7-2 to TRBJ2-2; TCRdb proposes TRBD2, but this gene call is untestable without DNA. Germline loops: CDR1 SGHTA, CDR2 FQGNSA. The CDR3 covers 15 residues. This chain's CDR3 is CASSARTVNTGELFF.

J is TRBJ2-7 and V is TRBV29-1; TCRdb calls TRBD1, which cannot be checked without DNA. Germline V gives CDR1 SQVTM, CDR2 ANQGSEA. There are 15 residues in the CDR3. CDR3 in amino acids: CSVAPGEFQIDEQYF.

The chain has TRBV5-1 and TRBJ2-5; TCRdb picks TRBD2, but there is no DNA to check that call. Germline lookup yields CDR1 SGHRS and CDR2 YFSETQ. The CDR3 is 17 amino acids. The CDR3 here is CASSAGLAGGPWETQYF.

This chain connects TRBV20-1 to TRBJ2-6; without DNA, the TCRdb call of TRBD1 cannot be checked. The CDR3 sequence is 17 residues long. Germline CDR1 is DFQATT and CDR2 is SNEGSKA (reference sequence). The CDR3 loop is CSASTGQGNSGANVLTF.

The chain couples TRBV20-1 to TRBJ2-3; TCRdb reports TRBD1, a call that lacks DNA to check it against. This CDR3 is 13 amino acids long. Germline V gene data show CDR1 as DFQATT and CDR2 as SNEGSKA (reference sequence). The CDR3 spells CSSSGDHTDTQYF.

CDR3 residues: CASSPARGRGTDTQYF. This sequence joins TRBV7-9 and TRBJ2-3; the TCRdb call, TRBD1, lacks DNA for checking. The CDR3 is made up of 16 amino acids. Germline values: CDR1 SEHNR, CDR2 FQNEAQ (reference sequence).

The CDR3 loop reads CASSLATSGMGETQYF. V gene TRBV7-7 combines with J gene TRBJ2-5; the TCRdb call, TRBD2, lacks DNA for checking. Germline values: CDR1 SSHAT, CDR2 FNYEAQ (reference sequence). This CDR3 contains 16 residues.

V is TRBV12-3 or TRBV12-4 and J is TRBJ2-3; lacking DNA, the TRBD2 call made by TCRdb goes unchecked. The CDR3 is 18 residues long. The CDR3 spells CASSLRGMSLFQTDTQYF.

This chain connects TRBV6-1 to TRBJ1-3; TCRdb gives TRBD1 as the D gene, but with no DNA this cannot be confirmed. Germline-derived CDR1 and CDR2 are MNHNS and SASEGT. The CDR3 has 16 amino acids. CDR3 protein: CASSETPWTGGNTIYF.

The J gene is TRBJ2-7, the V gene TRBV9; TCRdb names TRBD2, which stays unverified in the absence of DNA. CDR1 is SGDLS, CDR2 YYNGEE, per germline. This CDR3 is built from 14 residues. The CDR3 sequence: CASSPRGAGREQYF. Complete variable domain (other parts from reference TRBV9 and TRBJ2-7): DSGVTQTPKHLITATGQRVTLRCSPRSGDLSVYWYQQSLDQGLQFLIQYYNGEERAKGNILERFSAQQFPDLHSELNLSSLELGDSALYFCASSPRGAGREQYFGPGTRLTVT.

This chain connects TRBV27 to TRBJ1-2; with no DNA, the TCRdb D assignment of TRBD1 cannot be verified. This CDR3 has 14 amino acids. From germline, CDR1 is MNHEY and CDR2 SMNVEV (reference sequence). CDR3 sequence reads: CASRPTDFNYGYTF.